The text below deals with one T cell receptor (beta chain). This sample was taken from a study of blood T cell repertoires in COVID-19. On the study more broadly: The origin of the acute and convalescent COVID-19 samples was the United States, Italy and Spain. T cells, B-cell-depleted T cells, or PBMCs provided the cDNA or gDNA that served as material.

The repertoire was sequenced with immunoSEQ multiplex PCR; TCRdb's copy has only in-frame clones and lacks some. The sample lists fewer than 250,000 clones, about 85% seen once, with 1% to 1.4% in the top ten. The receptor's source is a man aged 25 to 40 with acute or convalescent COVID-19. Source material: peripheral blood.

The CDR3 DNA reads TGTGCCAGCAGCGGAGAATTGAGGGGGCGAGATGGCTACACCTTC. Its translation is CASSGELRGRDGYTF. This chain joins TRBV7-9 and TRBJ1-2; 7 bases are a match to TRBD1. V lost 5 bases to trimming and J lost 6 bases; unmatched junction nucleotides: 12. In germline, CDR1 is SEHNR, CDR2 FQNEAQ (reference sequence). The CDR3 consists of 15 residues.